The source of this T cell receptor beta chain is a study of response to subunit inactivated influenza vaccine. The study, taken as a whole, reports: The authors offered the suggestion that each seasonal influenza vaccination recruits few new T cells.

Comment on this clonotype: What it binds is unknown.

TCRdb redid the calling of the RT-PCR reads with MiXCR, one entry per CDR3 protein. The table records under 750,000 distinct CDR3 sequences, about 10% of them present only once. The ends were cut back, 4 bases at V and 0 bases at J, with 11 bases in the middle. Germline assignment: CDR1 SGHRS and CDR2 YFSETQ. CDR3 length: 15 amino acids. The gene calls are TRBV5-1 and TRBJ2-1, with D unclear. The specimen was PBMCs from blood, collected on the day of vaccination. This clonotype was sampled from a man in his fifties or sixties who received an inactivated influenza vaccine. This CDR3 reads CASSLGGDSYNEQFF. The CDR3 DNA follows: TGCGCCAGCAGCCTCGGCGGCGACTCCTACAATGAGCAGTTCTTC.